This T cell receptor beta chain was identified in a study of blood T cells in healthy people across ages. In the study overall: The capture of about one barcoded beta molecule per two T cells was achieved by template switching. General study results and limits: Long-lived donors exceeded aged donors in naive CD4+ cells and diversity. With naive T cell percentage, TCR beta diversity showed a strong correlation.

Remarks on this clonotype: Its specificity is not known.

This CDR3 comprises 16 residues. The germline V and J ends were trimmed by 6 bases and 2 bases, with 20 bases remaining between them. The germline gives CDR1 DFQATT, CDR2 SNEGSKA (reference sequence). PCR was performed a second time for about 7 to 11 cycles using a sample-barcoded 5' primer and a J-beta primer mix. MiXCR, applied by TCRdb to the 5' RACE reads, yields one record per CDR3 protein. The data show hundreds of thousands of distinct CDR3 sequences, with roughly 56% seen just once and approximately 24% held by the top ten. Sequenced input: blood. The chain carries TRBV20-1 and TRBJ1-5; perhaps TRBD1 as D (6 bases). The sequence came from a man aged 35 to 55 in good health. DNA for the CDR3: TGCAGTGCATCAGGGACACAAAACTGGGGCAATCAGCCCCAGCATTTT. This translates into CSASGTQNWGNQPQHF.